This TCR beta chain was captured in a study of cytomegalovirus exposure and HLA in healthy donors. V was clipped by 0 bases and J by 2 bases, with 15 bases between them. This CDR3 comprises 17 residues. CDR1 is SGHRS and CDR2 is YFSETQ in the germline V gene. Concerning this clone: No antigen is known for it.

PCR involved 60 Vbeta and 13 Jbeta primers. Sequencing used immunoSEQ multiplex PCR; TCRdb keeps in-frame clones, though not all of them. In all, the sample yields about 190,000 clones. Study outcomes and limitations: In an earlier analysis, productive rearrangement rates for most beta V segments clustered near 87% or 30%.

The specimen was PBMCs. This clonotype was obtained from a woman in her 30s in good health and CMV-seropositive. The chain is built from TRBV5-1 and TRBJ2-1; a possible D gene is TRBD2 (5 bases). The CDR3 coding sequence is TGCGCCAGCAGCTTGGCTCTCACTACTAGTCCCTACAATGAGCAGTTCTTC. The encoded protein is CASSLALTTSPYNEQFF. Full variable domain (rest looked up from reference TRBV5-1 and TRBJ2-1): KAGVTQTPRYLIKTRGQQVTLSCSPISGHRSVSWYQQTPGQGLQFLFEYFSETQRNKGNFPGRFSGRQFSNSRSEMNVSTLELGDSALYLCASSLALTTSPYNEQFFGPGTRLTVL.